This T cell receptor (beta chain) was captured by sequencing in a study of cytomegalovirus exposure and HLA in healthy donors. Overall study results and limits: Across donors, presence/absence analyses took sequencing depth to be roughly uniform.

The PCR was carried out with 60 Vbeta primers and 13 Jbeta primers. Only in-frame clones appear in the TCRdb table, and some are missing; sequencing was by immunoSEQ multiplex PCR. Of 100,000 to 120,000 clones listed, approximately 11% are singletons. The germline V gene encodes CDR1 SEHNR and CDR2 FQNEAQ (reference sequence). CDR3 length: 15 residues. V dropped 1 base and J dropped 3 bases, with 9 bases sitting between them. Only a few counts were recorded for this clone. Its antigen remains unidentified. This chain links TRBV7-9 with TRBJ2-2; D might be TRBD2 (6 bases). This TCR was recovered from a man aged 35 to 55 in good health and CMV-seropositive. Material for sequencing was PBMCs. CDR3 nucleotide sequence: TGTGCCAGCAGCTTAGGGGGAGGCGACACCGGGGAGCTGTTTTTT. Amino acid sequence: CASSLGGGDTGELFF.